This TCR beta chain stems from a study of T cell changes during pregnancy in multiple sclerosis. Only in-frame clones appear in the TCRdb table, and some are missing; sequencing was by immunoSEQ multiplex PCR. The top ten hold 0.85% of the sample, which has more than 50,000 clones, 75% to 95% seen once. Germline CDR1 SNHLY, CDR2 FYNNEI. V dropped 1 base and J dropped 7 bases, with 8 bases sitting between them. The CDR3 has 14 residues. The clonotype originates from a female donor with multiple sclerosis, enrolled in a pregnancy study. V is TRBV2 and J is TRBJ1-6; D is perhaps TRBD1 (5 bases). Specimen: peripheral blood, collected before pregnancy. CDR3 loop: CASSEEGSNSPLHF. CDR3 bases: TGTGCCAGCAGTGAAGAGGGGTCGAATTCACCCCTCCACTTT.